This entry concerns a single T cell receptor (beta chain). The sample is drawn from a study of blood T cell repertoires in COVID-19. Background on the study: Material from acute and convalescent COVID-19 was sourced from the United States, Italy and Spain.

Authors' methods: The authors estimated nucleated cell counts from reference gene primer amplification. Only in-frame clones appear in the TCRdb table, and some are missing; sequencing was by immunoSEQ multiplex PCR. D and trimming come from the DNA, and the V and J calls and clone size come from that table. Here the sample spans more than 100,000 clones, almost 90% being singletons. Germline CDR1 reads MDHEN; CDR2 reads SYDVKM. V lost 1 base and J 10 bases, leaving 17 bases between the germline ends. The CDR3 covers 15 residues. Sequencing used peripheral blood. The chain recombines TRBV28 with TRBJ1-5; D gene ambiguous. This clonotype was sampled from a woman aged 45-60 years with active or convalescent COVID-19. CDR3 DNA: TGTGCCAGCAGTTTATCATATCGGGGAATCAGCCCCCAGCATTTT. Protein product: CASSLSYRGISPQHF.